Following are 5 T cell receptor beta chains from one sample sequenced in a study of CD8 T cells in Susac syndrome. RNA, at about 0.5 to 1 ug, was reverse transcribed with random hexamers. TCRdb reprocessed the immunoSEQ multiplex PCR reads via MiXCR and lists one record per CDR3 protein. The sample shows under 200,000 distinct CDR3 sequences, 75% to 95% of them seen only once. Sequencing input: CD4+ T cells from PBMCs. Receptors were obtained from a human donor with Susac syndrome.

In its sample, this clonotype was seen once. V gene TRBV20-1 combines with J gene TRBJ1-1; D remains unclear. V dropped 4 bases and J dropped 7 bases, with 13 bases sitting between them. Germline V lookup: CDR1 DFQATT, CDR2 SNEGSKA (reference sequence). The CDR3 extends over 12 amino acids. CDR3 sequence: CSATAPGYEAFF. The CDR3 coding sequence is TGCAGTGCTACTGCTCCGGGGTATGAAGCTTTCTTT.

This rearrangement joins TRBV12-3 or TRBV12-4 to TRBJ1-5, with no clear D. The CDR3 has 12 amino acids. V was clipped by 3 bases and J by 4 bases, with 4 bases between them. CDR3 nucleotide sequence: TGTGCCAGCAGTTTTGGTAATCAGCCCCAGCATTTT. This sequence encodes CASSFGNQPQHF.

The CDR3 spells CSARGTGATQTFF. Written as DNA, the CDR3 is TGCAGTGCTAGAGGGACGGGGGCTACTCAAACTTTCTTT. The chain combines TRBV20-1 with TRBJ1-1; tentative D call: TRBD1 (6 bases). Per germline, CDR1 DFQATT and CDR2 SNEGSKA (reference sequence). The CDR3 loop spans 13 amino acids. Between the trimmed V and J ends, which lost 1 base and 12 bases, there was a span of 18 bases.

The CDR3 spells CASSKTQGARAFF. CDR3 DNA: TGTGCCAGCAGCAAAACACAGGGGGCGCGCGCTTTCTTT. The chain is built from TRBV11-2 and TRBJ1-1, with 9 nucleotides matching TRBD1. V trimming: 5 bases; J trimming: 11 bases; junction bases outside the gene matches: 9. CDR1 SGHAT and CDR2 FQNNGV come from the germline V gene. The CDR3 is made up of 13 amino acids.

This clonotype was seen more than once but under ten times. V gene TRBV12-3 or TRBV12-4 combines with J gene TRBJ2-7; D might be TRBD1 (6 bases). Trimming pared 3 bases from V and 4 bases from J, leaving 13 bases between. The CDR3 length is 14 residues. The CDR3 sequence is CASSFGQGGYEQYF. The CDR3 nucleotides read TGTGCCAGCAGTTTTGGACAAGGGGGTTACGAGCAGTACTTC.